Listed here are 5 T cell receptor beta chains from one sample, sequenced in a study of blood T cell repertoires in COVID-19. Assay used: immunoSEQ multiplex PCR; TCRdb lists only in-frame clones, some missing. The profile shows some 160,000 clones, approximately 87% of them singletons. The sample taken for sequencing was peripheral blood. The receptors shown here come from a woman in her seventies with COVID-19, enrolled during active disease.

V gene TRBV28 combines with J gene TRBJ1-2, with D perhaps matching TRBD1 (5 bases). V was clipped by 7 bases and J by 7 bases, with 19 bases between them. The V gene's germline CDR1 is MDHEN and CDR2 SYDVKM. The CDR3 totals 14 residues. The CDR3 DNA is TGTGCCAGCACCAAAACGTGGGGCCCTGGTGGCTACACCTTC. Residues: CASTKTWGPGGYTF.

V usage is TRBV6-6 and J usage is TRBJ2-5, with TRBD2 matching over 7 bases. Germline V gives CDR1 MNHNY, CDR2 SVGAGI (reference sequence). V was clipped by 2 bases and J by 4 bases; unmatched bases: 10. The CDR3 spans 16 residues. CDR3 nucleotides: TGTGCCAGCAGTTACGCGGGGACTACCCCAGCAGAGACCCAGTACTTC. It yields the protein CASSYAGTTPAETQYF.

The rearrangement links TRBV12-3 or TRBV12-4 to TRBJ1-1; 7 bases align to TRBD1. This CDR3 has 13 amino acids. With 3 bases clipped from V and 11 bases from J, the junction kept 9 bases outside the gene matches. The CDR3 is CASSFVKGAGAFF. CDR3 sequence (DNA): TGTGCCAGCAGTTTTGTTAAGGGGGCTGGGGCTTTCTTT.

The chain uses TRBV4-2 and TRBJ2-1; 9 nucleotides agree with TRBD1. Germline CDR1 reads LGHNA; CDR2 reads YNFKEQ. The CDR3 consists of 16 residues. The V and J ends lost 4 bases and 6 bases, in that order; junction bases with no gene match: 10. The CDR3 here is CASSPGGTGIPNEQFF. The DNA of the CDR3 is TGTGCCAGCAGCCCCGGGGGGACAGGGATTCCCAATGAGCAGTTCTTC.

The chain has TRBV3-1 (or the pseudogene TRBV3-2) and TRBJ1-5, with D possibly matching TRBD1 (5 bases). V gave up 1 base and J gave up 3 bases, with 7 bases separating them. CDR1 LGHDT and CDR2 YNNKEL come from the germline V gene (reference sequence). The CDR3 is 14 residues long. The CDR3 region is CASSQGQHNQPQHF. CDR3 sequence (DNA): TGTGCCAGCAGCCAAGGACAGCACAATCAGCCCCAGCATTTT.